These T cell receptor beta chains were read from a single sample in a study of blood T cell repertoires in COVID-19. The protocol was immunoSEQ multiplex PCR, while the TCRdb copy is restricted to in-frame clones and leaves out a portion. Among about 250,000 clones, over 75% were seen once, and the ten largest hold 2% to 2.5%. The sample was peripheral blood. The receptor set was obtained from a woman in her thirties or forties who had recovered from COVID-19. Both conserved end residues are part of each CDR3. D genes are given only for firm matches. Clone size is given for some rows only: seen once, a few or many times, or a class if the clone is expanded.

TRBV7-2	14	.	TRBJ1-5	.	TGTGCCAGCAGCCCGGGTGGGGCGAATCAGCCCCAGCATTTT	CASSPGGANQPQHF
TRBV18	14	.	TRBJ2-7	TRBD2	TGTGCCAGCTCACCGTCAGCGGGGTCCTACGAGCAGTACTTC	CASSPSAGSYEQYF
TRBV18	16	.	TRBJ2-1	TRBD1	TGTGCCAGCTCACCTCGCCGGGACAGAGACTACAATGAGCAGTTCTTC	CASSPRRDRDYNEQFF
TRBV3-1/TRBV3-2	15	.	TRBJ2-3	.	TGTGCCAGCAGCCAAGCGGTCCCCCTCACAGATACGCAGTATTTT	CASSQAVPLTDTQYF
TRBV11-3	14	.	TRBJ1-1	.	TGTGCCAGCAGCTTAGAACAGATTAACACTGAAGCTTTCTTT	CASSLEQINTEAFF
TRBV7-9	13	.	TRBJ1-3	.	TGTGCCTATCGACGGGTCTCTGGAAACACCATATATTTT	CAYRRVSGNTIYF
TRBV6-5	15	.	TRBJ2-2	.	TGTGCCAGCAATGGCAGGACAGCGAACACCGGGGAGCTGTTTTTT	CASNGRTANTGELFF
TRBV7-9	13	.	TRBJ1-2	.	TGTGCCAGCAGCTTGGTGGGGCGTGGTGGCTACACCTTC	CASSLVGRGGYTF
TRBV4-3	16	.	TRBJ2-3	TRBD2	TGCGCCAGCAGCCAGGCTAGCGGGAGGTTAGCAGATACGCAGTATTTT	CASSQASGRLADTQYF
TRBV7-9	14	.	TRBJ1-6	TRBD1	TGTGCCAGCAGCCTACAGGGGAGCAATTCACCCCTCCACTTT	CASSLQGSNSPLHF
TRBV12-3/TRBV12-4	12	few	TRBJ2-7	.	TGTGCCAGCAGCTCAGACAGCTACGAGCAGTACTTC	CASSSDSYEQYF
TRBV5-1	16	.	TRBJ2-4	.	TGCGCCAGCAGCTTGGGTGCGTCTCCCTTGAAAAACATTCAGTACTTC	CASSLGASPLKNIQYF
TRBV7-9	16	.	TRBJ1-1	.	TGTGCCAGCAGCCGACCCCTGACAGGACTGAACACTGAAGCTTTCTTT	CASSRPLTGLNTEAFF
TRBV25-1	17	.	TRBJ2-3	.	TGTGCCAGCAGTGAATACAAGACAGGCAGTGACACAGATACGCAGTATTTT	CASSEYKTGSDTDTQYF
TRBV9	15	.	TRBJ1-1	TRBD1	TGTGCCAGCAGCGTAGCTCAGGGGGCGAGGACTGAAGCTTTCTTT	CASSVAQGARTEAFF
TRBV27	14	.	TRBJ2-1	TRBD2	TGTGCCAGCAGCAGGCCGGGACTAGGAGGTGAGCAGTTCTTC	CASSRPGLGGEQFF
TRBV20-1	17	.	TRBJ2-3	.	TGCAGTGCTAGTAGTGCCCTCAGAAATCCTAGCACAGATACGCAGTATTTT	CSASSALRNPSTDTQYF
TRBV9	19	.	TRBJ1-6	TRBD1	TGTGCCAGCAGTTACCGGGACAGGGGACTCAGCTCCTATAATTCACCCCTCCACTTT	CASSYRDRGLSSYNSPLHF
TRBV6-5	12	.	TRBJ1-2	TRBD1	TGTGCCAGCAGTTTCAGGGGGCAGGGCTACACCTTC	CASSFRGQGYTF
TRBV7-9	17	once	TRBJ1-2	TRBD1	TGTGCCAGCAGCCAAAGCCTAGGGACAGGGGATGAGTATGGCTACACCTTC	CASSQSLGTGDEYGYTF
TRBV19	18	.	TRBJ2-7	TRBD2	TGTGCCAGTAGTACCCCTCCAGGGACTAGCGGGAGGGCCGGGGAGCAGTACTTC	CASSTPPGTSGRAGEQYF
TRBV21-1	15	once	TRBJ1-2	.	TGTGCCAGGAAGACAGGGATAGGGTCTAACTATGGCTACACCTTC	CARKTGIGSNYGYTF
TRBV7-3	13	.	TRBJ1-2	TRBD1	TGTGCCAGCAGCACAGGGGCGCAGGATGGCTACACCTTC	CASSTGAQDGYTF
TRBV6-6	13	.	TRBJ2-3	.	TGTGCTATAGGGGTAGACGGCACAGATACGCAGTATTTT	CAIGVDGTDTQYF
TRBV6-5	14	.	TRBJ1-6	.	TGTGCCAGCAGATTACAGGGAATGGGGTCACCCCTCCACTTT	CASRLQGMGSPLHF
TRBV21-1	23	.	TRBJ1-5	.	TGTGCCAGCAGCAAAGAGAAAGGGGTCGGGGAGGGAAGGGTGAGAAGTGGCAATCAGCCCCAGCATTTT	CASSKEKGVGEGRVRSGNQPQHF
TRBV7-2	16	.	TRBJ2-7	TRBD2	TGTGCCAGCAGCTTATGGGAGATTAGCGGGAAGGCCGAGCAGTACTTC	CASSLWEISGKAEQYF
TRBV27	14	.	TRBJ1-2	.	TGTGCCAGCAGTTTAAACATTCGGGGATATGGCTACACCTTC	CASSLNIRGYGYTF
TRBV28	15	.	TRBJ1-4	.	TGTGCCAGCAGTTTAATGACAGCACTGGGAGAAAAACTGTTTTTT	CASSLMTALGEKLFF
TRBV19	18	.	TRBJ1-4	.	TGTGCCAGTAGTCGCGGGTGGGCAGGTGCCGCAACTAATGAAAAACTGTTTTTT	CASSRGWAGAATNEKLFF
TRBV18	11	once	TRBJ2-5	.	TGTGCCAGCTCCTCCGAGGGGACCCAGTACTTC	CASSSEGTQYF
TRBV11-2	15	.	TRBJ1-2	TRBD1	TGTGCCAGCAGCGCGAGAGGGGGCCCACAATATGGCTACACCTTC	CASSARGGPQYGYTF
TRBV7-2	16	.	TRBJ1-3	.	TGTGCCAGCAGCTTAGGCGGGGGGTTCTCTGGAAACACCATATATTTT	CASSLGGGFSGNTIYF
TRBV4-3	15	.	TRBJ2-5	TRBD1	TGCGCCAGCAGCCAGGGACAGGGCCTTCGGGAGACCCAGTACTTC	CASSQGQGLRETQYF
TRBV27	15	.	TRBJ2-3	.	TGTGCCAGCAGTCGCCCCGGGGCGCGGGGAGATACGCAGTATTTT	CASSRPGARGDTQYF
TRBV28	14	once	TRBJ1-3	TRBD1	TGTGCCAGCAGTTGGACAGGGTTAGGAAACACCATATATTTT	CASSWTGLGNTIYF
TRBV5-1	14	once	TRBJ2-7	TRBD2	TGCGCCAGCGCCAGCGGGGGGAGCTCCTACGAGCAGTACTTC	CASASGGSSYEQYF
TRBV28	11	once	TRBJ1-2	.	TGTGCCAGCGAGACCCCGGGAGGCTACACCTTC	CASETPGGYTF
TRBV5-6	17	.	TRBJ2-4	TRBD2	TGTGCCAGCAGCCCCATCGGAGCGAGCGGGAGATGGTACATTCAGTACTTC	CASSPIGASGRWYIQYF
TRBV7-2	17	few	TRBJ2-5	TRBD2	TGTGCCAGCAGCTTAGTCCCTAGCGGGGGCTCCAGCGAGACCCAGTACTTC	CASSLVPSGGSSETQYF